This TCR beta chain was obtained from a study of T-cell reconstitution after alpha-beta-depleted transplantation in children. Whole-study results and caveats: Day-60 TCRbeta diversity that was high in some patients was derived from surviving recipient T cells and thymic progenitors. Alpha-beta T cells present about two months after transplant were reported to originate from several hundred expanded graft clones. Most T-cell counts and diversity one year after the transplant came from T cells that were newly produced.

This clonotype has a handful of counts. Antigen unknown. Compared with germline, one end of the junction differs, possibly owing to a read error. The authors prepared the TCRbeta library with unique molecular identifiers. TCRdb processed the PCR reads anew with MiXCR; each CDR3 protein has one entry. Of approximately 400,000 distinct CDR3 sequences in the sample, about 16% were seen once. This CDR3 spans 18 amino acids. CDR1 LGHNA and CDR2 YNFKEQ come from the germline V gene. This TCR was recovered from a boy under two years old who had a stem cell transplant for Wiskott-Aldrich syndrome, so the T cells may come from the graft donor. Specimen: PBMCs, mostly from graft donor cells, collected 360 days after TCRalphabeta/CD19-depleted stem cell transplant. The chain is built from TRBV4-2 and TRBJ1-4; no clear D gene. CDR3 protein: CASCQKLTTPATNEKLFF. In nucleotides, the CDR3 is TGTGCCAGCTGCCAGAAACTAACGACGCCCGCAACTAATGAAAAACTGTTTTTT.